Below are 3 T cell receptor beta chains sequenced from a single sample in a study of shared clonotypes between healthy human individuals. Assay: immunoSEQ multiplex PCR; the TCRdb copy retains only in-frame clones and omits some. The table lists some 630,000 clones, approximately 96% of them singletons. CD45RO-negative CD8 cells positively selected for CCR7 made up the naive population, which excluded terminally differentiated effector memory CD45RA+ cells. Sequencing used naive CD8+ T cells sorted from blood. Source of these receptors: a woman younger than 45 in good health.

The V gene is TRBV5-4, the J gene TRBJ2-3; possibly TRBD1 for D (6 bases). Trimming took off 0 bases at V and 4 bases at J, with 9 bases between the two ends. Per the germline V gene, CDR1 is SGHNT and CDR2 is YYREEE (reference sequence). The CDR3 has 14 amino acids. As DNA, the CDR3 is TGTGCCAGCAGCTTGGAACAGGGCCCAGATACGCAGTATTTT. Amino acid sequence: CASSLEQGPDTQYF.

The CDR3 bases are TGTGCCAGCAGTGAAGCTCTCTGGGACAGGGCGTTTCAGCCCCAGCATTTT. It yields the protein CASSEALWDRAFQPQHF. J is TRBJ1-5 and V is TRBV2; 9 positions agree with TRBD1. Germline CDR1 is SNHLY and CDR2 is FYNNEI. The CDR3 has 17 residues. Trimming cost V 0 bases and J 6 bases; bases outside gene matches: 9.

V usage is TRBV5-8 and J usage is TRBJ1-3, with 8 positions matching TRBD1. The V segment lost 6 bases and the J segment 2 bases; nucleotides outside the gene matches: 7. CDR1 and CDR2 (germline): SGHTS, YDEGEE. CDR3 size: 15 residues. The CDR3: CASTSTGAPGNTIYF. CDR3 DNA sequence: TGTGCCAGCACCTCGACAGGGGCGCCTGGAAACACCATATATTTT.